Each of the 22 T cell receptor beta chains below was sequenced from the same sample in a study of T cells in Graves' hyperthyroidism and ophthalmopathy. Amplification of TCR beta CDR3 regions was performed using RNA transcripts as template. The TCR CDR3 first-round RT-PCR relied on the HTBI primer set. A single record per CDR3 protein comes from TCRdb applying MiXCR to the multiplex PCR reads. This table has over 400,000 distinct CDR3 sequences, roughly 23% appearing once. The sequencing input was blood. The receptors here all came from a woman in her seventies with Graves' ophthalmopathy.

The V gene is TRBV19, the J gene TRBJ2-7; 9 bases are shared with TRBD1. The CDR3 covers 16 residues. Looked up from germline, CDR1 is LNHDA and CDR2 is SQIVND (reference sequence). Trimming cost V 5 bases and J 3 bases; bases outside gene matches: 11. CDR3 region: CASSSSGTGWLYEQYF. CDR3 nucleotides: TGTGCCAGTAGTTCCTCCGGGACAGGGTGGCTCTACGAGCAGTACTTC.

Only a few counts were recorded for this clonotype. The chain uses TRBV24-1 and TRBJ2-5; D perhaps matches TRBD2 (6 bases). Trimming removed 2 bases at V and 5 bases at J, with 14 bases between. This CDR3 contains 15 residues. Germline CDR1 KGHDR, CDR2 SFDVKD. The CDR3 sequence is CATSDSGPGVETQYF. Here the CDR3 DNA reads TGTGCCACCAGTGATTCCGGTCCGGGGGTTGAGACCCAGTACTTC.

To note about this clonotype: Since a much larger clone is just one base distant, this may be a read error. The rearrangement uses TRBV7-9 and TRBJ1-3; D call uncertain. V dropped 2 bases and J dropped 4 bases, with 3 bases sitting between them. Germline lookup yields CDR1 SEHNR and CDR2 FQNEAQ (reference sequence). The CDR3 has 12 amino acids. In DNA, the CDR3 is TGTGCCAGCAGCTTACAGGGAAACACCATATATTTT. Its translation is CASSLQGNTIYF.

This clonotype was detected many times. The rearrangement links TRBV2 to TRBJ2-1, with TRBD2 matching over 7 bases. V shed 2 bases and J 3 bases; nucleotides not matched to a gene: 1. CDR3 size: 14 residues. In germline, CDR1 is SNHLY, CDR2 FYNNEI. CDR3 coding DNA: TGTGCCAGCAGTGAACGGGACTACTACAATGAGCAGTTCTTC. Translated: CASSERDYYNEQFF. Full variable domain (remainder filled in from reference TRBV2 and TRBJ2-1): EPEVTQTPSHQVTQMGQEVILRCVPISNHLYFYWYRQILGQKVEFLVSFYNNEISEKSEIFDDQFSVERPDGSNFTLKIRSTKLEDSAMYFCASSERDYYNEQFFGPGTRLTVL.

This clonotype has just one count. The rearrangement joins TRBV28 to TRBJ2-5, with a tentative D call TRBD2 (5 bases). Germline V lookup: CDR1 MDHEN, CDR2 SYDVKM. CDR3 size: 15 residues. Trimming cost V 6 bases and J 1 base, with 15 bases left between them. Here the CDR3 DNA reads TGTGCCAGCAGCCAAGGTACACTAGTCCAAGAGACCCAGTACTTC. Translating it yields CASSQGTLVQETQYF. The full variable domain, completed using reference TRBV28 and TRBJ2-5, is DVKVTQSSRYLVKRTGEKVFLECVQDMDHENMFWYRQDPGLGLRLIYFSYDVKMKEKGDIPEGYSVSREKKERFSLILESASTNQTSMYLCASSQGTLVQETQYFGPGTRLLVL.

The chain uses TRBV7-3 and TRBJ2-7; D may be TRBD2 (5 bases). V lost 5 bases, J lost 3 bases, and 14 bases lay in between. The CDR3 is 14 residues long. Germline assignment: CDR1 SGHTA and CDR2 FQGTGA. The CDR3 DNA follows: TGTGCCAGCAGCAGGACTGGCGGGCACTACGAGCAGTACTTC. Amino acid sequence: CASSRTGGHYEQYF.

This clonotype occurred a few times. This sequence joins TRBV27 and TRBJ2-7; D gene uncertain. CDR3 length equals 13 residues. V was trimmed by 3 bases and J by 3 bases, leaving 9 bases between them. Germline values: CDR1 MNHEY, CDR2 SMNVEV (reference sequence). The CDR3 DNA is TGTGCCAGCAGTTTGACTCTTTACTACGAGCAGTACTTC. It specifies CASSLTLYYEQYF.

This clonotype occurred a few times. V gene TRBV27 combines with J gene TRBJ2-3; D call uncertain. Germline CDR1 reads MNHEY; CDR2 reads SMNVEV (reference sequence). V was clipped by 2 bases and J by 5 bases, with 8 bases between them. The CDR3 runs to 13 residues. CDR3 DNA: TGTGCCAGCAGTTTAAGGGTAGGAGATACGCAGTATTTT. Translated, it gives CASSLRVGDTQYF.

The chain carries TRBV24-1 and TRBJ2-5; 7 bases fit TRBD1. The CDR3 spans 17 residues. The V and J ends lost 3 bases and 2 bases, in that order; junction bases with no gene match: 11. Germline V gives CDR1 KGHDR, CDR2 SFDVKD. DNA of the CDR3: TGTGCCACCAGTGATACCCGGGGCAGGGGGAAACAAGAGACCCAGTACTTC. This codes for CATSDTRGRGKQETQYF.

This clonotype was found many times. The rearrangement joins TRBV20-1 to TRBJ1-1, with TRBD1 as a possible D gene (5 bases). CDR1 and CDR2 (germline): DFQATT, SNEGSKA (reference sequence). Trimming stripped 4 bases from V and 5 bases from J, with 11 bases between. The CDR3 loop spans 12 amino acids. The CDR3 loop reads CSAKRGDTEAFF. DNA for the CDR3: TGCAGTGCTAAGCGGGGCGATACTGAAGCTTTCTTT.

This clonotype was counted between two and nine times. CDR3 protein: CAWSSQRYTGELFF. The CDR3 DNA is TGTGCCTGGAGTTCCCAGAGGTACACCGGGGAGCTGTTTTTT. The rearrangement joins TRBV30 to TRBJ2-2; no reliable D call. There are 14 residues in the CDR3. Trimming took off 2 bases at V and 3 bases at J, with 10 bases between the two ends. Germline CDR1 and CDR2: GTSNPN and SVGIG (reference sequence).

The chain is built from TRBV5-1 and TRBJ2-3; 10 bases match TRBD1. Germline lookup yields CDR1 SGHRS and CDR2 YFSETQ. J gave up 7 bases and V 4 bases, and 6 bases lay outside the gene matches. The CDR3 is 14 residues long. The CDR3 region is CASSRGTGAHTQYF. DNA of the CDR3: TGCGCCAGCAGCCGGGGGACAGGGGCCCATACGCAGTATTTT.

A few counts support this clonotype. The rearrangement uses TRBV18 and TRBJ1-3; 8 positions agree with TRBD1. The germline V gene has CDR1 KGHSH and CDR2 LQKENI. This CDR3 spans 17 amino acids. J lost 0 bases, V lost 0 bases, and 4 bases had no gene match. The DNA of the CDR3 is TGTGCCAGCTCACCACCCAGGACAGGGACCTCTGGAAACACCATATATTTT. It codes for CASSPPRTGTSGNTIYF.

The chain uses TRBV20-1 and TRBJ1-2; D may be TRBD1 (5 bases). The CDR3 extends over 13 amino acids. The germline V and J ends were trimmed by 3 bases and 0 bases, with 8 bases remaining between them. Germline V gene lookup returns CDR1 DFQATT and CDR2 SNEGSKA (reference sequence). CDR3 DNA: TGCAGTGCTAGTCAGGGATCTAACTATGGCTACACCTTC. It yields the protein CSASQGSNYGYTF.

The chain combines TRBV4-1 with TRBJ1-1; D may be TRBD1 (6 bases). Trimming removed 0 bases from V and 5 bases from J, with 16 bases in between. CDR1 is MGHRA, CDR2 YSYEKL, per germline. The CDR3 has 16 amino acids. The CDR3 sequence: CASSQEWGLGTTEAFF. CDR3 DNA sequence: TGCGCCAGCAGCCAAGAGTGGGGCCTCGGGACAACTGAAGCTTTCTTT.

The chain combines TRBV29-1 with TRBJ2-7, with a weak D call TRBD1 (5 bases). Germline CDR1 is SQVTM and CDR2 is ANQGSEA. The CDR3 contains 12 residues. Trimming removed 4 bases from V and 2 bases from J, with 9 bases in between. Here the CDR3 reads CSVVSRAYEQYF. The DNA of the CDR3 is TGCAGCGTTGTCAGCAGGGCCTACGAGCAGTACTTC.

The chain links TRBV10-3 to TRBJ2-1; 11 bases map to TRBD2. The CDR3 extends over 16 amino acids. J was trimmed by 4 bases and V by 3 bases; bases with no gene match: 5. Germline values: CDR1 ENHRY, CDR2 SYGVKD. The CDR3 reads CAISESGTSGYNEQFF. CDR3 nucleotides: TGTGCCATCAGTGAATCCGGGACTAGCGGATACAATGAGCAGTTCTTC.

This clonotype has just a few counts. The rearrangement links TRBV7-8 to TRBJ2-1; no firm D call. The CDR3 has 15 residues. V dropped 3 bases and J dropped 5 bases, with 14 bases sitting between them. Germline CDR1 and CDR2: SGHVS and FQNEAQ. The CDR3 loop reads CASSLVPTRDNEQFF. The CDR3 DNA follows: TGTGCCAGCAGCTTGGTGCCGACAAGAGACAATGAGCAGTTCTTC.

The rearrangement joins TRBV6-2 or TRBV6-3 to TRBJ1-2; D gene uncertain. V lost 4 bases and J lost 8, with 5 bases in between. CDR1 MNHEY and CDR2 SVGEGT come from the germline V gene. The CDR3 spans 10 residues. This CDR3 is CASSFKGYTF. CDR3 sequence (DNA): TGTGCCAGCAGTTTTAAGGGCTACACCTTC.

This clonotype was counted only a few times. The chain links TRBV7-8 to TRBJ1-6; TRBD1 matches 7 bases. The CDR3 is made up of 14 amino acids. V lost 3 bases, J lost 7 bases, and 3 bases stayed unmatched. CDR1 and CDR2 (germline): SGHVS, FQNEAQ. The CDR3 coding sequence is TGTGCCAGCAGCTTCGGACAGGTCAATTCACCCCTCCACTTT. This encodes CASSFGQVNSPLHF.

The chain employs TRBV7-9 and TRBJ2-2; 7 bases line up with TRBD2. CDR1 SEHNR and CDR2 FQNEAQ come from the germline V gene (reference sequence). This CDR3 region has 16 residues. Germline trimming cut 7 bases from V and 2 bases from J; bases unmatched to any gene: 10. CDR3 sequence: CASTSPGGGNTGELFF. The CDR3 nucleotides are TGTGCCAGCACCTCTCCGGGCGGGGGAAACACCGGGGAGCTGTTTTTT.

There are a few counts of this clonotype. The chain recombines TRBV5-1 with TRBJ1-6; TRBD1 aligns across 10 bases. CDR1 SGHRS and CDR2 YFSETQ come from the germline V gene. The CDR3 spans 16 residues. V gave up 4 bases and J gave up 8 bases; unmatched junction bases: 9. CDR3 sequence reads: CASSLPGQGEDSPLHF. The CDR3 DNA sequence: TGCGCCAGCAGCCTCCCTGGACAGGGGGAGGATTCACCCCTCCACTTT.